A single sample is the source of the 11 T cell receptor beta chains below, sequenced in a study of regulatory T cells in long-lasting Graves disease. As to time point: persistent/refractory GD, antithyroid drugs over 5 years with positive TRAb. The TCR library was prepared using RNA isolated from PBMCs. Assembly of TCR beta libraries relied on iRepertoire HTBI primers together with Arm-PCR of CDR3 regions. In TCRdb, the multiplex PCR reads were re-called with MiXCR into one record per CDR3 protein. Of 310,000 or so distinct CDR3 sequences listed, 20% to 25% were seen once; the top ten hold roughly 50%. The sample consisted of peripheral blood mononuclear cells (PBMCs), taken when the disease was refractory, from a patient treated with antithyroid drugs. These TCRs come from a female donor with Graves disease.

This clonotype appeared many times. The chain employs TRBV11-2 and TRBJ2-5, with TRBD2 matching over 13 bases. Germline lookup yields CDR1 SGHAT and CDR2 FQNNGV. V lost 5 bases and J lost 5; bases outside the gene matches: 8. The CDR3 is 16 amino acids. The CDR3 region has the DNA TGTGCCAGCAGCCCCCGGACTAGCGGGAGAGGGGAGACCCAGTACTTC. The encoded protein is CASSPRTSGRGETQYF.

A few counts support this clonotype. A junction boundary mismatches the germline segment, possibly from a read error. This rearrangement joins TRBV6-2 or TRBV6-3 to TRBJ2-2; unclear D gene. The CDR3 runs 14 residues. Germline CDR1 and CDR2: MNHEY and SVGEGT. This chain's CDR3 is CASDRGVNTEELFF. The CDR3, as DNA: TGTGCCAGCGATCGCGGAGTTAACACCGAGGAGCTGTTTTTT.

The chain couples TRBV28 to TRBJ2-7; 7 bases are a match to TRBD2. Germline V lookup: CDR1 MDHEN, CDR2 SYDVKM. V lost 5 bases to trimming and J lost 3 bases; unmatched junction nucleotides: 7. CDR3 length: 14 amino acids. CDR3 residues: CASSPTGTNYEQYF. The CDR3 DNA reads as TGTGCCAGCAGTCCAACCGGGACTAACTACGAGCAGTACTTC.

The gene calls are TRBV10-3 and TRBJ2-7, with 11 bases identical to TRBD1. With V trimmed by 5 bases and J by 3 bases, 3 bases remained unmatched. This CDR3 is built from 14 residues. CDR1 is ENHRY, CDR2 SYGVKD, per germline. The CDR3 sequence: CAISRGTGGYEQYF. The CDR3 region has the DNA TGTGCCATCAGTCGCGGGACAGGGGGCTACGAGCAGTACTTC.

In its sample, this clonotype was seen a few times. J is TRBJ2-1 and V is TRBV27, with 7 bases matching TRBD1. The V gene's germline CDR1 is MNHEY and CDR2 SMNVEV (reference sequence). The V segment lost 7 bases and the J segment 0 bases; nucleotides outside the gene matches: 9. This CDR3 is 16 amino acids long. CDR3 amino acids: CASTHFRDSSYNEQFF. In nucleotides, the CDR3 is TGTGCCAGCACCCATTTCCGGGACAGCTCCTACAATGAGCAGTTCTTC.

This clonotype was detected many times. V and J are TRBV6-2 or TRBV6-3 and TRBJ2-7; 12 bases are a match to TRBD2. The V gene's germline CDR1 is MNHEY and CDR2 SVGEGT. The CDR3 runs 16 residues. Trimming at V came to 0 bases and at J to 2 bases, leaving 2 bases not matched to a gene. The CDR3 loop is CASSYSTSGGPYEQYF. Here the CDR3 DNA reads TGTGCCAGCAGTTACTCGACTAGCGGGGGTCCCTACGAGCAGTACTTC.

J is TRBJ1-1 and V is TRBV19; D unresolved. The CDR3 covers 14 residues. The germline CDR1 and CDR2 sequences are LNHDA and SQIVND (reference sequence). V lost 7 bases, J lost 5 bases, and 17 bases lay in between. CDR3 sequence reads: CASTLGVLGTEAFF. The CDR3 coding sequence is TGTGCCAGTACTCTCGGGGTCTTGGGGACTGAAGCTTTCTTT.

This clonotype was counted many times. This chain uses TRBV24-1 with TRBJ1-5; maybe TRBD1 (5 bases). Trimming pared 9 bases from V and 4 bases from J, leaving 12 bases between. The germline V gene encodes CDR1 KGHDR and CDR2 SFDVKD. The CDR3 contains 13 residues. CDR3 protein: CATGGGTNQPQHF. The CDR3 bases are TGTGCCACCGGGGGGGGAACGAATCAGCCCCAGCATTTT.

This clonotype was counted ten times or more. V usage is TRBV18 and J usage is TRBJ2-7; the D is unclear. The CDR3 loop spans 14 amino acids. Germline V gives CDR1 KGHSH, CDR2 LQKENI. V gave up 3 bases and J gave up 0 bases, with 9 bases separating them. CDR3 sequence: CASSPGRSSYEQYF. DNA for the CDR3: TGTGCCAGCTCACCGGGCCGGAGCTCCTACGAGCAGTACTTC.

This clonotype was detected many times. V is TRBV5-4 and J is TRBJ1-2; D is possibly TRBD1 (5 bases). Per germline, CDR1 SGHNT and CDR2 YYREEE (reference sequence). Trimming removed 0 bases from V and 4 bases from J, with 10 bases in between. This CDR3 has 14 amino acids. CDR3 residues: CASSLGDGSYGYTF. As DNA, the CDR3 is TGTGCCAGCAGCTTGGGGGACGGTAGCTATGGCTACACCTTC.

This clonotype was detected only a few times. The J gene is TRBJ1-2, the V gene TRBV19; D possibly corresponds to TRBD1 (5 bases). Trimming stripped 4 bases from V and 5 bases from J, with 11 bases between. This CDR3 is built from 13 residues. CDR1 LNHDA and CDR2 SQIVND come from the germline V gene (reference sequence). This chain's CDR3 is CASSTDSEYGYTF. The DNA for the CDR3 is TGTGCCAGTAGTACCGACAGTGAATATGGCTACACCTTC.